Below, 2 T cell receptor beta chains from the same sample are listed, as sequenced in a study of blood T cell repertoires in COVID-19. Using immunoSEQ multiplex PCR, the repertoire was profiled, and TCRdb retains in-frame clones only, with some absent. The table has approximately 100,000 clones, 85% seen once. Sequences were obtained from peripheral blood. These receptor sequences come from a man older than 75 with acute or convalescent COVID-19.

The V call is TRBV5-1, the J call TRBJ2-3, with no clear D. The CDR3 consists of 14 residues. Between the trimmed V and J ends, which lost 4 bases and 3 bases, there was a span of 12 bases. Germline V CDR1 and CDR2: SGHRS, YFSETQ. The CDR3 DNA reads TGCGCCAGCAGCCCCCGGAGTAGTACAGATACGCAGTATTTT. Protein product: CASSPRSSTDTQYF.

This chain links TRBV7-6 with TRBJ2-7, with 13 nucleotides matching TRBD2. The CDR3 sequence is 17 residues long. Germline CDR1 is SGHVS and CDR2 is FNYEAQ. The V segment lost 4 bases and the J segment 7 bases; nucleotides outside the gene matches: 13. CDR3 residues: CASSSLALAGGHIEQYF. CDR3 nucleotides: TGTGCCAGCAGCTCCTTGGCACTAGCGGGAGGGCATATAGAGCAGTACTTC.